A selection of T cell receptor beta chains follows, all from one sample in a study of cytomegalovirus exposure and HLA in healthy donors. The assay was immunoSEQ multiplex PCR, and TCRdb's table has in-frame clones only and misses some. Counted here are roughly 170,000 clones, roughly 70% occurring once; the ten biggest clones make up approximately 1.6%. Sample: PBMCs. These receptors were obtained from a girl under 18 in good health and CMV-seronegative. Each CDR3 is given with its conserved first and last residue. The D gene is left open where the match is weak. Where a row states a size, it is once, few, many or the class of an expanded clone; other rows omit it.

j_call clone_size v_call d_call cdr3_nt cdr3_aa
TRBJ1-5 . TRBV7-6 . TGTGCCAGCAGCTTACTCCCCCAAAGAATAGGAGGGTATGATCAGCCCCAGCATTTT CASSLLPQRIGGYDQPQHF
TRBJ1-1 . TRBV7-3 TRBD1 TGTGCCAGCACCTCGATCGACAGGGTCCTGAACACTGAAGCTTTCTTT CASTSIDRVLNTEAFF
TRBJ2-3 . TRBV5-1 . TGCGCCAGCCGGACGTACGGTCGAATCGGGGTGGCAGATACGCAGTATTTT CASRTYGRIGVADTQYF
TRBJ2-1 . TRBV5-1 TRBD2 TGCGCCAGCAGCTTGGGGGAGCGGGGGATGCTGGATGAGCAGTTCTTC CASSLGERGMLDEQFF
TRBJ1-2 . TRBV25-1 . TGTGCCAGCAGTGATCCTCGTACACGCTTCTATGGCTACACCTTC CASSDPRTRFYGYTF
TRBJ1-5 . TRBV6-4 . TGTGCCAGCAGTGACTCCCCAGGGTATAGCAATCAGCCCCAGCATTTT CASSDSPGYSNQPQHF
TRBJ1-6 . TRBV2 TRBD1 TGTGCCAGCAGCCAAGAGAGGGACAGTGTGGTTCACTTT CASSQERDSVVHF
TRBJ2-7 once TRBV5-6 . TGTGCCAGCATCCGAAGGGACAACTACGAGCAGTACTTC CASIRRDNYEQYF
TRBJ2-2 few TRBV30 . TGTGCCTGGAGCCGGTTAACCGGGGAGCTGTTTTTT CAWSRLTGELFF
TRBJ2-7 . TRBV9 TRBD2 TGTGCCAGCAGCTCGACTAGCGGGGGTATGTCCTACGAGCAGTACTTC CASSSTSGGMSYEQYF
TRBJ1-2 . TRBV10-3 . TGTGCCATCAGTGAGTCTTACGGGGACTATGGCTACACCTTC CAISESYGDYGYTF
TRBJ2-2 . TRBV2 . TGTGCCAGCAGTAAAAGCTCGAACACCGGGGAGCTGTTTTTT CASSKSSNTGELFF
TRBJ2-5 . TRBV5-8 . TGTGCCAGCAGCTTGGGGGGCTACAGGGAAGAGACCCAGTACTTC CASSLGGYREETQYF
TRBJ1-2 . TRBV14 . TGTGCCAGCAGCCACCCGGCCGTGGGGAGCTATGGCTACACCTTC CASSHPAVGSYGYTF
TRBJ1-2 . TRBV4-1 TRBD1 TGCGCCAGCGGGCCACAGGGGGGCTACACCTTC CASGPQGGYTF
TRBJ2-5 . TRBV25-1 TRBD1 TGTGCCAGCACTGTAGGGGGCTACCAAGAGACCCAGTACTTC CASTVGGYQETQYF